This passage covers 3 T cell receptor beta chains from one sample sequenced in a study of CD8+ T cells in alopecia areata. Extracted RNA was reverse transcribed, and the resulting cDNA served as sequencing template. Profiled with immunoSEQ multiplex PCR; TCRdb holds only in-frame clones, not every one. The repertoire has some 190,000 clones, 51% of them found once; the top ten carry around 9.1%. The treatment: oral pan-JAK inhibitor, 5-10 mg twice daily. The specimen was CD8+ T cells sorted from blood, collected around week 53, from a patient treated with tofacitinib. The receptors shown here come from a human donor with alopecia areata.

The rearrangement links TRBV30 to TRBJ1-2; D may be TRBD1 (5 bases). Looked up from germline, CDR1 is GTSNPN and CDR2 is SVGIG (reference sequence). V gave up 5 bases and J gave up 8 bases, with 9 bases separating them. There are 10 residues in the CDR3. This CDR3 reads CAWGARGYTF. For the CDR3, the DNA is TGTGCCTGGGGGGCCCGCGGCTACACCTTC.

This rearrangement joins TRBV6-5 to TRBJ2-5; no clear D. V lost 2 bases to trimming and J lost 2 bases, with 9 bases between them. This CDR3 has 14 residues. Germline V gene data show CDR1 as MNHEY and CDR2 as SVGAGI. The chain's CDR3 is CASSYRDLQETQYF. The CDR3 DNA follows: TGTGCCAGCAGTTACAGGGATCTTCAAGAGACCCAGTACTTC.

The CDR3 sequence is CASSHSPGTGRYEQYF. CDR3 bases: TGTGCCAGCAGTCATTCACCGGGGACGGGGAGGTACGAGCAGTACTTC. The chain uses TRBV27 and TRBJ2-7, with a possible D match to TRBD2 (6 bases). The germline V and J ends were trimmed by 5 bases and 4 bases, with 21 bases remaining between them. Germline CDR1 and CDR2: MNHEY and SMNVEV (reference sequence). The CDR3 is 16 amino acids.